One sample yielded the 27 T cell receptor beta chains listed below, sequenced in a study of blood T cell repertoires in COVID-19. Data came from immunoSEQ multiplex PCR; TCRdb stores just in-frame clones and leaves some out. The sample lists some 300,000 clones; approximately 86% were seen once. The specimen was peripheral blood. The receptors come from a man between 65 and 79 years old with acute or convalescent COVID-19.

The chain carries TRBV7-2 and TRBJ1-2, with D possibly being TRBD1 (5 bases). Germline lookup yields CDR1 SGHTA and CDR2 FQGNSA. The CDR3 is made up of 14 amino acids. V lost 6 bases to trimming and J lost 2 bases, with 13 bases between them. In DNA, the CDR3 is TGTGCCAGCAGGGGTGGACGGGGGAACTATGGCTACACCTTC. Residues: CASRGGRGNYGYTF.

For this clone: The sample carries other DNA sequences with the same CDR3. The CDR3 spells CASSLGGSNQPQHF. CDR3 nucleotide sequence: TGTGCCAGCAGTTTAGGCGGATCCAATCAGCCCCAGCATTTT. V is TRBV28 and J is TRBJ1-5; D remains unclear. V lost 2 bases, J lost 3 bases, and 8 bases lay in between. Germline V gene sequence: CDR1 MDHEN, CDR2 SYDVKM. The CDR3 is 14 residues long.

The chain uses TRBV24-1 and TRBJ2-2; D possibly corresponds to TRBD1 (6 bases). The germline V gene has CDR1 KGHDR and CDR2 SFDVKD. Trimming took 4 bases from V and 0 from J, leaving 14 bases between them. The CDR3 runs to 17 residues. CDR3 DNA: TGTGCCACCAGTGAAGAAGCCGGGACAACGAACACCGGGGAGCTGTTTTTT. Encoded protein: CATSEEAGTTNTGELFF.

The CDR3 reads CASSYGDRLGQPQHF. Here the CDR3 DNA reads TGTGCCAGCAGTTACGGGGACAGGTTAGGTCAGCCCCAGCATTTT. The chain uses TRBV2 and TRBJ1-5; the match to TRBD1 covers 8 bases. CDR1 and CDR2 from the germline V gene are SNHLY and FYNNEI. V lost 5 bases to trimming and J lost 6 bases; unmatched junction nucleotides: 9. The CDR3 has 15 residues. Drawing the rest from reference TRBV2 and TRBJ1-5, the complete variable domain is EPEVTQTPSHQVTQMGQEVILRCVPISNHLYFYWYRQILGQKVEFLVSFYNNEISEKSEIFDDQFSVERPDGSNFTLKIRSTKLEDSAMYFCASSYGDRLGQPQHFGDGTRLSIL.

V usage is TRBV30 and J usage is TRBJ1-2, with 9 bases identical to TRBD1. Unmatched junction bases numbered 6, after V lost 2 bases and J lost 8 bases. The CDR3 runs to 13 residues. The germline CDR1 and CDR2 sequences are GTSNPN and SVGIG (reference sequence). The CDR3 DNA reads TGTGCCTGGAGTTTCGGACAGGGGAAGGGCTACACCTTC. Translated: CAWSFGQGKGYTF. The variable domain in full, with the rest retrieved from reference TRBV30 and TRBJ1-2, is SQTIHQWPATLVQPVGSPLSLECTVEGTSNPNLYWYRQAAGRGLQLLFYSVGIGQISSEVPQNLSASRPQDRQFILSSKKLLLSDSGFYLCAWSFGQGKGYTFGSGTRLTVV.

This rearrangement joins TRBV4-1 to TRBJ2-2; unclear D gene. The CDR3 runs 15 residues. Germline assignment: CDR1 MGHRA and CDR2 YSYEKL. V shed 0 bases and J shed 3 bases, with 8 bases lying between them. The CDR3 reads CASSQELRDTGELFF. The CDR3 DNA follows: TGCGCCAGCAGCCAAGAATTACGGGACACCGGGGAGCTGTTTTTT.

The sample holds one count of this clone. V gene TRBV7-2 combines with J gene TRBJ2-1; tentative D call: TRBD2 (6 bases). The ends were cut back, 5 bases at V and 0 bases at J, with 14 bases in the middle. This CDR3 region has 16 residues. The germline V gene has CDR1 SGHTA and CDR2 FQGNSA. The CDR3 loop reads CASSLVGTSSYNEQFF. In DNA form, the CDR3 reads TGTGCCAGCAGCCTAGTAGGGACTTCCTCCTACAATGAGCAGTTCTTC.

V is TRBV11-3 and J is TRBJ2-3, with 9 bases matching TRBD2. V trimming: 4 bases; J trimming: 1 base; junction bases outside the gene matches: 3. Germline V gene lookup returns CDR1 SGHNT and CDR2 YENEEA. The CDR3 runs 15 residues. CDR3 residues: CASSSSSGGTDTQYF. DNA for the CDR3: TGTGCCAGCAGCTCCTCTAGCGGGGGCACAGATACGCAGTATTTT.

This rearrangement joins TRBV28 to TRBJ1-2, with TRBD1 as a possible D gene (5 bases). The germline V gene encodes CDR1 MDHEN and CDR2 SYDVKM. Trimming cost V 3 bases and J 4 bases, with 9 bases left between them. The length of the CDR3 is 13 residues. Here the CDR3 reads CASSLGGRYGYTF. The CDR3 nucleotides read TGTGCCAGCAGTTTGGGGGGTCGCTATGGCTACACCTTC.

The chain joins TRBV4-2 to TRBJ1-6; no clear D. Trimming cost V 0 bases and J 5 bases, with 8 bases left between them. This CDR3 region has 15 residues. Per the germline V gene, CDR1 is LGHNA and CDR2 is YNFKEQ. The DNA of the CDR3 is TGTGCCAGCAGCCAAGAGCGGGTTCATAATTCACCCCTCCACTTT. Translating it yields CASSQERVHNSPLHF.

This clone has a single count. This chain links TRBV2 with TRBJ1-5, with D unclear. CDR3 size: 14 residues. Germline CDR1 is SNHLY and CDR2 is FYNNEI. V was clipped by 6 bases and J by 0 bases, with 9 bases between them. In nucleotides, the CDR3 is TGTGCCAGCAGCACAGCAATTAGCAATCAGCCCCAGCATTTT. It yields the protein CASSTAISNQPQHF.

V is TRBV5-1 and J is TRBJ2-5; D uncertain. Deletions cut 1 base from V and 3 bases from J, with 10 bases between. Germline assignment: CDR1 SGHRS and CDR2 YFSETQ. This CDR3 contains 14 residues. In DNA, the CDR3 is TGCGCCAGCAGCTTGTACGGGTCCGAAGAGACCCAGTACTTC. Residues: CASSLYGSEETQYF.

This clone was observed once. At the DNA level, this CDR3 is encoded by other sequences in the same sample as well. The chain uses TRBV28 and TRBJ1-3; tentative D call: TRBD1 (5 bases). This CDR3 has 15 amino acids. CDR1 and CDR2 from the germline V gene are MDHEN and SYDVKM. The germline V and J ends were trimmed by 2 bases and 4 bases, with 12 bases remaining between them. CDR3 region: CASSLGRAGGNTIYF. The CDR3, as DNA: TGTGCCAGCAGTTTAGGCAGGGCAGGGGGAAACACCATATATTTT.

The chain uses TRBV27 and TRBJ2-7; TRBD1 matches at 9 bases. V shed 10 bases, J shed 2 bases, and the junction held 12 bases outside the gene matches. The CDR3 extends over 15 amino acids. Germline loops: CDR1 MNHEY, CDR2 SMNVEV (reference sequence). In nucleotides, the CDR3 is TGTGCCACCCAGGAGGGACAGGGCAGACCCTACGAGCAGTACTTC. It specifies CATQEGQGRPYEQYF.

The chain combines TRBV29-1 with TRBJ2-3; 7 bases fit TRBD2. The CDR3 is made up of 14 amino acids. Germline trimming cut 1 base from V and 2 bases from J; bases unmatched to any gene: 3. The V gene's germline CDR1 is SQVTM and CDR2 ANQGSEA. This chain's CDR3 is CSVEGEGSTDTQYF. CDR3 coding DNA: TGCAGCGTTGAAGGGGAGGGATCCACAGATACGCAGTATTTT.

V usage is TRBV6-5 and J usage is TRBJ2-5; no firm D call. There are 12 residues in the CDR3. In germline, CDR1 is MNHEY, CDR2 SVGAGI. The V end was cut by 6 bases, the J end by 4 bases, with 9 bases between. CDR3 loop: CASSKEAETQYF. CDR3 in DNA: TGTGCCAGCAGCAAAGAGGCAGAGACCCAGTACTTC.

This chain connects TRBV24-1 to TRBJ1-2, with a weak D call TRBD1 (5 bases). Trimming took 5 bases from V and 6 from J, leaving 12 bases between them. Germline V gene lookup returns CDR1 KGHDR and CDR2 SFDVKD. This CDR3 is 13 amino acids long. This chain's CDR3 is CATSARGEDGYTF. The CDR3 region has the DNA TGTGCCACCAGTGCAAGGGGCGAAGATGGCTACACCTTC.

J is TRBJ2-7 and V is TRBV6-2 or TRBV6-3; 8 bases align to TRBD1. Germline lookup yields CDR1 MNHEY and CDR2 SVGEGT. The CDR3 totals 14 residues. V lost 0 bases, J lost 6 bases, and 4 bases stayed unmatched. The CDR3 DNA follows: TGTGCCAGCAGTTACTCCACAGGGGGTCCCGAGCAGTACTTC. It encodes CASSYSTGGPEQYF.

The rearrangement uses TRBV27 and TRBJ2-3; 11 bases fit TRBD1. CDR3 length: 15 residues. J lost 5 bases, V lost 3 bases, and 4 bases had no gene match. Looked up from germline, CDR1 is MNHEY and CDR2 is SMNVEV (reference sequence). The CDR3 here is CASSLWDRGLDTQYF. The CDR3 nucleotides are TGTGCCAGCAGTTTGTGGGACAGGGGGTTAGATACGCAGTATTTT.

The chain uses TRBV10-1 and TRBJ2-7; 12 nucleotides align to TRBD2. This CDR3 has 16 residues. Germline CDR1 is WNHNN and CDR2 is SYGVQD (reference sequence). V lost 6 bases and J lost 4; bases outside the gene matches: 10. This CDR3 reads CASRDLLTSGGYEQYF. CDR3 nucleotides: TGCGCCAGCAGAGACCTCTTGACTAGCGGGGGTTACGAGCAGTACTTC.

The chain combines TRBV7-2 with TRBJ1-1; D might be TRBD1 (6 bases). V lost 5 bases and J 0 bases, leaving 16 bases between the germline ends. In germline, CDR1 is SGHTA, CDR2 FQGNSA. This CDR3 region has 16 residues. Here the CDR3 DNA reads TGTGCCAGCAGCGCACGACAGGCTATCCTGAACACTGAAGCTTTCTTT. Protein product: CASSARQAILNTEAFF.

This clone was observed once. The rearrangement links TRBV9 to TRBJ2-5; a weak D match, TRBD1 (6 bases). V was trimmed by 5 bases and J by 4 bases, leaving 12 bases between them. Looked up from germline, CDR1 is SGDLS and CDR2 is YYNGEE. This CDR3 region has 13 residues. The CDR3 loop is CASSSGDRETQYF. CDR3 coding DNA: TGTGCCAGCAGTTCAGGGGATCGAGAGACCCAGTACTTC.

In DNA, the CDR3 is TGTGCCAGCAGCTTAGGGGGCGTTTATACGCAGTATTTT. Translation gives CASSLGGVYTQYF. The rearrangement uses TRBV7-2 and TRBJ2-3; D possibly corresponds to TRBD1 (5 bases). Trimming took 1 base from V and 7 from J, leaving 9 bases between them. The CDR3 loop spans 13 amino acids. Germline values: CDR1 SGHTA, CDR2 FQGNSA.

This rearrangement joins TRBV28 to TRBJ1-2; D remains ambiguous. V dropped 6 bases and J dropped 7 bases, with 12 bases sitting between them. CDR3 length: 12 residues. Per germline, CDR1 MDHEN and CDR2 SYDVKM. The CDR3 sequence is CASRASEGGYTF. The CDR3 DNA reads as TGTGCCAGCAGGGCCTCGGAGGGTGGCTACACCTTC.

This clone occurred a few times. The chain recombines TRBV6-1 with TRBJ2-7; possible D gene TRBD2, 5 bases. The CDR3 covers 12 residues. CDR1 is MNHNS and CDR2 is SASEGT in the germline V gene. V lost 2 bases to trimming and J lost 3 bases, with 5 bases between them. The DNA of the CDR3 is TGTGCCAGCAGTGAACGGGGCTACGAGCAGTACTTC. It specifies CASSERGYEQYF.

There are a few counts of this clone. V and J are TRBV4-1 and TRBJ2-1; D perhaps matches TRBD2 (6 bases). From germline, CDR1 is MGHRA and CDR2 YSYEKL. The CDR3 extends over 17 amino acids. V was clipped by 1 base and J by 3 bases, with 16 bases between them. CDR3 bases: TGCGCCAGCAGCCAAGTGTTCATGCAGGGAGGCTACAATGAGCAGTTCTTC. Protein sequence: CASSQVFMQGGYNEQFF.

This clone occurred a few times. The chain links TRBV4-2 to TRBJ2-1; 9 bases align to TRBD2. Trimming took 0 bases from V and 3 from J; bases not matched to a gene: 6. Germline V gene sequence: CDR1 LGHNA, CDR2 YNFKEQ. The CDR3 is 17 amino acids. The CDR3 nucleotides read TGTGCCAGCAGCCAAGATAGGGCTAGCGGGAACTACAATGAGCAGTTCTTC. Translation: CASSQDRASGNYNEQFF.